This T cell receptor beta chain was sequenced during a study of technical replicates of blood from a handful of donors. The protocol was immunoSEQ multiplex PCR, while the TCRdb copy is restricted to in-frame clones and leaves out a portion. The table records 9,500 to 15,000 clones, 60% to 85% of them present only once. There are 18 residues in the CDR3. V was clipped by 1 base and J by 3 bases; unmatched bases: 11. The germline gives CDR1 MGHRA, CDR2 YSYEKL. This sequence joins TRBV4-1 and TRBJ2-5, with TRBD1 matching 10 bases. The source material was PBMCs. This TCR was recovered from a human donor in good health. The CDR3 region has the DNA TGCGCCAGCAGCCAAGTGTTTTTAGGGACAGGGGTCGAAGAGACCCAGTACTTC. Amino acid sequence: CASSQVFLGTGVEETQYF.